This entry lists 29 T cell receptor beta chains sequenced from one sample in a study of blood T cell repertoires in COVID-19. The table came from immunoSEQ multiplex PCR; TCRdb's copy has only in-frame clones and leaves some out. The sample contains under 8,000 clones, about 89% of which appear only once. Sequencing was carried out using peripheral blood. These receptors were taken from a man between 65 and 79 years old with active COVID-19.

The chain is built from TRBV7-3 and TRBJ2-5, with D perhaps matching TRBD1 (5 bases). The V and J ends lost 2 bases and 3 bases respectively, with 7 bases between them. The CDR3 loop spans 13 amino acids. Germline V gives CDR1 SGHTA, CDR2 FQGTGA. The CDR3 sequence is CASSLFREETQYF. CDR3 DNA sequence: TGTGCCAGCAGCTTATTCAGGGAAGAGACCCAGTACTTC.

The J gene is TRBJ1-2, the V gene TRBV12-5; D call uncertain. CDR3 length: 14 residues. V lost 6 bases and J lost 7, with 18 bases in between. Germline V gives CDR1 LGHNT, CDR2 FRNRAP. CDR3 region: CASGFGPHRVGYTF. CDR3 bases: TGTGCTAGTGGATTTGGGCCGCACCGCGTTGGCTACACCTTC.

V usage is TRBV7-2 and J usage is TRBJ2-4; 12 bases line up with TRBD2. The germline gives CDR1 SGHTA, CDR2 FQGNSA. The V and J ends lost 5 bases and 5 bases, in that order; junction bases with no gene match: 4. The CDR3 length is 15 residues. For the CDR3, the DNA is TGTGCCAGCAGCCCAAGACTAGCGGGGGAAAACATTCAGTACTTC. It translates to CASSPRLAGENIQYF.

The CDR3: CASSYNRGLVNYGYTF. As DNA, the CDR3 is TGTGCCAGCAGTTATAACAGGGGGTTAGTTAACTATGGCTACACCTTC. This chain joins TRBV6-5 and TRBJ1-2; the match to TRBD1 covers 8 bases. Germline V gene lookup returns CDR1 MNHEY and CDR2 SVGAGI. There are 16 residues in the CDR3. V was pared by 3 bases and J by 1 base, with 7 bases of the junction left unmatched.

The chain links TRBV6-5 to TRBJ2-3; TRBD1 matches at 11 bases. The CDR3 runs 14 residues. The J segment lost 6 bases and the V segment lost 8 bases, leaving 7 bases of the junction unmatched. Germline V gene lookup returns CDR1 MNHEY and CDR2 SVGAGI. CDR3 region: CASVRDRGMDTQYF. The CDR3 region has the DNA TGTGCCAGCGTCCGGGACAGGGGGATGGATACGCAGTATTTT.

This chain connects TRBV19 to TRBJ1-5, with D uncertain. The CDR3 is 13 residues long. Germline CDR1 LNHDA, CDR2 SQIVND (reference sequence). V dropped 5 bases and J dropped 5 bases, with 10 bases sitting between them. CDR3 amino acids: CASSGLGDQPQHF. The CDR3 DNA reads TGTGCCAGTAGTGGACTGGGAGATCAGCCCCAGCATTTT.

This clone was recorded once. This rearrangement joins TRBV5-1 to TRBJ2-5, with 11 bases aligning to TRBD2. Losses at the gene ends were 4 bases for V and 5 bases for J; bases not matched to a gene: 10. This CDR3 has 16 amino acids. Germline V gene lookup returns CDR1 SGHRS and CDR2 YFSETQ. Here the CDR3 reads CASSETSGGRGETQYF. In DNA, the CDR3 is TGCGCCAGCAGCGAAACTAGCGGGGGCCGGGGGGAGACCCAGTACTTC.

The chain is built from TRBV2 and TRBJ1-2, with 7 bases that match TRBD1. With 2 bases clipped from V and 4 bases from J, the junction kept 1 base outside the gene matches. The CDR3 is made up of 13 amino acids. Germline assignment: CDR1 SNHLY and CDR2 FYNNEI. Here the CDR3 reads CASSENRGYGYTF. DNA for the CDR3: TGTGCCAGCAGTGAAAACAGGGGCTATGGCTACACCTTC.

The V gene is TRBV5-1, the J gene TRBJ2-3, with TRBD2 identical over 12 bases. The CDR3 totals 15 residues. The germline gives CDR1 SGHRS, CDR2 YFSETQ. V was pared by 9 bases and J by 1 base, with 6 bases of the junction left unmatched. This chain's CDR3 is CATRLAGARTDTQYF. In nucleotides, the CDR3 is TGCGCCACCCGACTAGCGGGGGCGCGCACAGATACGCAGTATTTT.

The CDR3 coding sequence is TGTGCCAGCAGTGCATGGGAGTATGGCTACACCTTC. It translates to CASSAWEYGYTF. This chain connects TRBV25-1 to TRBJ1-2; D call uncertain. The germline V and J ends were trimmed by 4 bases and 5 bases, with 8 bases remaining between them. The germline gives CDR1 MGHDK, CDR2 SYGVNS. The CDR3 loop spans 12 amino acids.

CDR3 sequence reads: CASSQDRGYEQYF. CDR3 in DNA: TGCGCCAGCAGCCAGGACAGGGGGTACGAGCAGTACTTC. The gene calls are TRBV4-1 and TRBJ2-7; 10 nucleotides line up with TRBD1. The CDR3 consists of 13 residues. Germline CDR1 and CDR2: MGHRA and YSYEKL. Germline trimming cut 3 bases from V and 4 bases from J; bases unmatched to any gene: 0.

This chain joins TRBV2 and TRBJ1-5; D might be TRBD1 (5 bases). The CDR3 is 12 residues long. Germline V gene sequence: CDR1 SNHLY, CDR2 FYNNEI. V was clipped by 5 bases and J by 7 bases, with 9 bases between them. CDR3 coding DNA: TGTGCCAGCAGTCAACAGGCCCAGCCCCAGCATTTT. Translating it yields CASSQQAQPQHF.

The V and J genes are TRBV19 and TRBJ1-2, with 8 bases lining up with TRBD1. CDR1 is LNHDA and CDR2 is SQIVND in the germline V gene (reference sequence). This CDR3 contains 14 residues. Unmatched junction bases numbered 10, after V lost 6 bases and J lost 7 bases. CDR3 protein: CASSPRGQGFGYTF. CDR3 in DNA: TGTGCCAGTAGCCCCCGCGGACAGGGCTTTGGCTACACCTTC. The variable domain in full, completed from reference TRBV19 and TRBJ1-2, reads DGGITQSPKYLFRKEGQNVTLSCEQNLNHDAMYWYRQDPGQGLRLIYYSQIVNDFQKGDIAEGYSVSREKKESFPLTVTSAQKNPTAFYLCASSPRGQGFGYTFGSGTRLTVV.

This chain joins TRBV6-2 or TRBV6-3 and TRBJ2-5; D possibly corresponds to TRBD1 (6 bases). The CDR3 has 16 amino acids. CDR1 MNHEY and CDR2 SVGEGT come from the germline V gene. The V end lost 5 bases, the J end lost 5 bases, and 21 bases lay between the germline ends. CDR3 loop: CASSTWGTRERETQYF. Here the CDR3 DNA reads TGTGCCAGCAGTACCTGGGGGACAAGGGAGAGGGAGACCCAGTACTTC.

The rearrangement joins TRBV7-9 to TRBJ1-3; D call uncertain. This CDR3 contains 13 residues. Germline CDR1 reads SEHNR; CDR2 reads FQNEAQ (reference sequence). V gave up 3 bases and J gave up 8 bases, with 11 bases separating them. In nucleotides, the CDR3 is TGTGCCAGCAGCTTCCCCCCCGCAGACACCATATATTTT. Translated: CASSFPPADTIYF. The full variable domain, in which reference TRBV7-9 and TRBJ1-3 provide the parts outside the CDR3, is DTGVSQNPRHKITKRGQNVTFRCDPISEHNRLYWYRQTLGQGPEFLTYFQNEAQLEKSRLLSDRFSAERPKGSFSTLEIQRTEQGDSAMYLCASSFPPADTIYFGEGSWLTVV.

V gene TRBV4-1 combines with J gene TRBJ1-6, with TRBD1 identical over 10 bases. Unmatched junction bases numbered 11, after V lost 4 bases and J lost 8 bases. CDR1 and CDR2 (germline): MGHRA, YSYEKL. The CDR3 has 17 amino acids. CDR3 protein: CASSLVATGGNDSPLHF. Written as DNA, the CDR3 is TGCGCCAGCAGCCTGGTTGCGACAGGGGGCAATGATTCACCCCTCCACTTT.

The CDR3 DNA follows: TGTGCCAGTAGTATTGGGCAGAACTCCTACGAGCAGTACTTC. Translated, it gives CASSIGQNSYEQYF. The chain links TRBV19 to TRBJ2-7; D is undetermined. This CDR3 has 14 amino acids. Germline loops: CDR1 LNHDA, CDR2 SQIVND (reference sequence). V lost 3 bases, J lost 0 bases, and 9 bases lay in between. Filled out from reference TRBV19 and TRBJ2-7, the complete variable domain reads DGGITQSPKYLFRKEGQNVTLSCEQNLNHDAMYWYRQDPGQGLRLIYYSQIVNDFQKGDIAEGYSVSREKKESFPLTVTSAQKNPTAFYLCASSIGQNSYEQYFGPGTRLTVT.

The V call is TRBV7-9, the J call TRBJ2-7, with TRBD2 matching over 12 bases. Germline V gene lookup returns CDR1 SEHNR and CDR2 FQNEAQ (reference sequence). Trimming removed 4 bases from V and 3 bases from J; junction bases left unmatched: 10. This CDR3 has 17 amino acids. The CDR3 loop reads CASSSRDPTSGGYEQYF. The CDR3 DNA reads TGTGCCAGCAGCTCCAGGGACCCGACTAGCGGGGGCTACGAGCAGTACTTC.

This chain joins TRBV4-1 and TRBJ1-2; tentatively, D is TRBD1 (5 bases). The CDR3 runs 14 residues. Germline CDR1 and CDR2: MGHRA and YSYEKL. The V and J ends lost 0 bases and 9 bases respectively, with 14 bases between them. The CDR3 spells CASSQDMQGVSYTF. CDR3 nucleotides: TGCGCCAGCAGCCAAGATATGCAGGGCGTAAGCTACACCTTC.

This clone was recorded once. CDR3 sequence (DNA): TGTGCCTGGAGAACCGGGGGGTGGCGTGGCTACACCTTC. Its translation is CAWRTGGWRGYTF. This chain joins TRBV30 and TRBJ1-2, with D possibly TRBD1 on 5 matching bases. The CDR3 contains 13 residues. Germline V lookup: CDR1 GTSNPN, CDR2 SVGIG (reference sequence). V was trimmed by 3 bases and J by 7 bases, leaving 15 bases between them.

The chain employs TRBV9 and TRBJ2-2, with D hard to call. Trimming shortened V by 1 base and J by 6 bases, and 4 bases separated the two germline ends. There are 12 residues in the CDR3. The germline CDR1 and CDR2 sequences are SGDLS and YYNGEE. In nucleotides, the CDR3 is TGTGCCAGCAGCGTAATCGCCGGGGAGCTGTTTTTT. Encoded protein: CASSVIAGELFF. Drawing the rest from reference TRBV9 and TRBJ2-2, the complete variable domain is DSGVTQTPKHLITATGQRVTLRCSPRSGDLSVYWYQQSLDQGLQFLIQYYNGEERAKGNILERFSAQQFPDLHSELNLSSLELGDSALYFCASSVIAGELFFGEGSRLTVL.

CDR3 in DNA: TGCGCCAGCAGTGAGTCCCTCGACAGGGGTGAAAAACTGTTTTTT. This encodes CASSESLDRGEKLFF. This chain joins TRBV10-2 and TRBJ1-4, with TRBD1 matching 8 bases. CDR3 length equals 15 residues. The ends lost 0 bases at V and 7 bases at J; junction bases unmatched: 4. Germline CDR1 is WSHSY and CDR2 is SAAADI.

The chain couples TRBV19 to TRBJ1-5; 7 bases are a match to TRBD1. Trimming took 5 bases from V and 7 from J; bases not matched to a gene: 11. The CDR3 has 15 amino acids. The germline gives CDR1 LNHDA, CDR2 SQIVND (reference sequence). CDR3 sequence: CASSWGAGGRQPQHF. In DNA, the CDR3 is TGTGCCAGTAGTTGGGGGGCAGGGGGGAGGCAGCCCCAGCATTTT.

The rearrangement links TRBV5-4 to TRBJ2-5, with D possibly matching TRBD2 (7 bases). V lost 2 bases to trimming and J lost 2 bases, with 16 bases between them. CDR1 is SGHNT and CDR2 is YYREEE in the germline V gene (reference sequence). The length of the CDR3 is 16 residues. DNA for the CDR3: TGTGCCAGCAGCTTTTTCCGGGGGGCTCGGCAAGAGACCCAGTACTTC. Translated, it gives CASSFFRGARQETQYF.

CDR3 sequence (DNA): TGTGCCAGCAGCAAGCAGGGGGCGGCTGGCTACACCTTC. This encodes CASSKQGAAGYTF. This sequence joins TRBV12-3 or TRBV12-4 and TRBJ1-2; 8 nucleotides match TRBD1. The trim removed 6 bases at V and 7 bases at J, leaving 7 bases unmatched. The length of the CDR3 is 13 residues.

V is TRBV2 and J is TRBJ2-7, with 12 bases identical to TRBD2. The CDR3 totals 16 residues. CDR1 is SNHLY and CDR2 is FYNNEI in the germline V gene. The trim removed 0 bases at V and 7 bases at J, leaving 7 bases unmatched. The CDR3 coding sequence is TGTGCCAGCAGTGAAGCCCTGACTAGCGGGGGCTGGGAGCAGTACTTC. Translation: CASSEALTSGGWEQYF.

The V gene is TRBV4-3, the J gene TRBJ2-5, with a weak D call TRBD2 (5 bases). Per the germline V gene, CDR1 is LGHNA and CDR2 is YSLEER. The CDR3 extends over 15 amino acids. Trimming removed 2 bases from V and 1 base from J, with 11 bases in between. The CDR3 is CASSQSRVIQETQYF. The CDR3 DNA follows: TGCGCCAGCAGCCAATCGAGGGTTATCCAAGAGACCCAGTACTTC.

The rearrangement joins TRBV21-1 to TRBJ2-2; TRBD2, the table's D call, lacks a check against the DNA. TRBV21-1 is a pseudogene segment. The CDR3 loop spans 18 amino acids. The CDR3: CASSKSGGLAGVTGELFF. The CDR3 DNA follows: TGTGCCAGCAGCAAAAGCGGGGGTCTAGCGGGGGTCACCGGGGAGCTGTTTTTT.

This clone turned up a few times. The V gene is TRBV21-1, the J gene TRBJ2-2; TRBD2 is taken as the D call from the table, unchecked against the DNA. TRBV21-1 is a pseudogene locus. The CDR3 loop spans 19 amino acids. The DNA for the CDR3 is TGTGCCAGCAGCAAAGGACGAGGGATGTTGGCTCCGAACACCGGGGAGCTGTTTTTT. Residues: CASSKGRGMLAPNTGELFF.